What follows is one TCR beta chain and its context. Its specificity is not known. The data derive from a study of cytomegalovirus exposure and HLA in healthy donors. Study-wide background: In a later analysis, it was reported that the 120 validation repertoires had been produced on the same platform as the 666 repertoires belonging to the first cohort.

Generated by immunoSEQ multiplex PCR, the TCRdb table keeps only in-frame clones and is missing some. The top ten hold about 0.8% of the sample, which has a few hundred thousand clones, 75% to 90% seen once. Study-level points and caveats: Subsequent analysis of the 95 to 150 validation repertoires found a tendency for first-cohort TCR clusters to co-occur. The study listed approximately 160 cytomegalovirus-associated TCR beta chains.

Germline assignment: CDR1 SEHNR and CDR2 FQNEAQ (reference sequence). The CDR3 loop spans 14 amino acids. J lost 6 bases, V lost 6 bases, and 7 bases had no gene match. The clonotype originates from a young woman in good health and CMV-seronegative. Input material: PBMCs. This chain connects TRBV7-9 to TRBJ2-2; 7 nucleotides agree with TRBD1. CDR3 amino acids: CASRPKTGSGELFF. Here the CDR3 DNA reads TGTGCCAGCAGACCTAAGACAGGGTCCGGGGAGCTGTTTTTT.